The T cell receptor beta chain under discussion was sequenced for a study of T cells after somatic rescue of genetic block. Using immunoSEQ multiplex PCR, the repertoire was profiled, and TCRdb retains in-frame clones only, with some absent. This sample has fewer than 15,000 clones, with 74% found just once. V was shortened by 4 bases and J by 3 bases, with 25 bases between the two germline ends. The CDR3 runs 18 residues. In germline, CDR1 is SGHNT, CDR2 YENEEA. The V and J genes are TRBV11-3 and TRBJ2-7; weak D call: TRBD2 (5 bases). Material: peripheral blood mononuclear cells (PBMCs). The receptor's source is a boy younger than 18. The CDR3 region is CASSSSRVASYLIYEQYF. CDR3 bases: TGTGCCAGCAGCTCTAGCCGGGTGGCCAGCTACCTAATCTACGAGCAGTACTTC.